These 11 T cell receptor beta chains came from one sample sequenced in a study of identical twins (TCRdb year 2016). Libraries were made using 5' RACE. Sequencing took place on an Illumina HiSeq 2000. The raw public reads went through TCRdb reprocessing: fastp at Q25, MiXCR clone calling, in-frame beta chains kept. Rows are unified per CDR3 protein, each entry keeping the most common DNA and genes. This sample lists 500,000 to 550,000 distinct CDR3 sequences; about a fifth were detected once. 0.48% of the sample goes to the ten largest clones. The same sample was also studied in work on yellow fever vaccine responses in identical twins.

The sequencing sample was made of CD4+ T cells sorted from blood. All receptors derive from a woman between 18 and 30 years old in good health.

This clonotype was recorded once. The chain couples TRBV5-1 to TRBJ2-3; possibly TRBD1 for D (5 bases). V dropped 4 bases and J dropped 0 bases, with 15 bases sitting between them. CDR1 is SGHRS, CDR2 YFSETQ, per germline. This CDR3 comprises 16 residues. CDR3 sequence reads: CASSANRKGSTDTQYF. The CDR3 bases are TGCGCCAGCAGCGCAAACAGGAAGGGGAGCACAGATACGCAGTATTTT.

The chain employs TRBV9 and TRBJ2-7, with TRBD2 matching 15 bases. CDR1 and CDR2 from the germline V gene are SGDLS and YYNGEE. Losses at the gene ends were 1 base for V and 6 bases for J; bases not matched to a gene: 5. There are 16 residues in the CDR3. The CDR3 DNA reads TGTGCCAGCAGCGTATTCTGGACTAGCGGGAGGGGCGAGCAGTACTTC. Translating gives CASSVFWTSGRGEQYF.

This clonotype has just a few counts. The rearrangement links TRBV20-1 to TRBJ2-7; perhaps D is TRBD1 or TRBD2 (5 bases each). Germline lookup yields CDR1 DFQATT and CDR2 SNEGSKA (reference sequence). The CDR3 is 14 amino acids. Trimming took off 2 bases at V and 2 bases at J, with 13 bases between the two ends. CDR3 DNA: TGCAGTGCTAGACCCCAGGGACGGACCTACGAGCAGTACGTC. Translation: CSARPQGRTYEQYV.

The chain carries TRBV7-9 and TRBJ2-3; TRBD2 matches at 9 bases. The germline gives CDR1 SEHNR, CDR2 FQNEAQ (reference sequence). With V trimmed by 1 base and J by 2 bases, 4 bases remained unmatched. The CDR3 is made up of 16 amino acids. The CDR3 sequence is CASSLVGTSPTDTQYF. The CDR3 bases are TGTGCCAGCAGCTTAGTGGGGACTAGCCCCACAGATACGCAGTATTTT.

The V and J genes are TRBV5-6 and TRBJ2-4; the match to TRBD2 covers 12 bases. Trimming at V came to 1 base and at J to 7 bases, leaving 6 bases not matched to a gene. CDR1 is SGHDT and CDR2 is YYEEEE in the germline V gene. The CDR3 is 16 residues long. The DNA of the CDR3 is TGTGCCAGCAGCTTGCTAGCGGGAGGGCCGGGGAACATTCAGTACTTC. Its translation is CASSLLAGGPGNIQYF.

This clonotype was counted only a few times. This chain links TRBV20-1 with TRBJ1-1; 11 nucleotides match TRBD1. J gave up 5 bases and V 6 bases, and 11 bases lay outside the gene matches. This CDR3 is built from 15 residues. CDR1 and CDR2 from the germline V gene are DFQATT and SNEGSKA (reference sequence). CDR3 coding DNA: TGCAGTGCCTTGGACAGGGGGCGGTCAAGGACTGAAGCTTTCTTT. It specifies CSALDRGRSRTEAFF.

The chain combines TRBV5-1 with TRBJ2-4; tentative D call: TRBD1 (5 bases). Germline CDR1 and CDR2: SGHRS and YFSETQ. The CDR3 covers 15 residues. The ends were cut back, 0 bases at V and 2 bases at J, with 9 bases in the middle. The CDR3 nucleotides read TGCGCCAGCAGCTTGGAATCAGGGTCCAAAAACATTCAGTACTTC. Encoded protein: CASSLESGSKNIQYF.

This clonotype was counted many times. The genes are TRBV4-2 and TRBJ2-5; TRBD2 might be the D (6 bases). CDR1 and CDR2 from the germline V gene are LGHNA and YNFKEQ. The CDR3 is 16 amino acids. Trimming left V 0 bases short and J 4 bases short, with 15 bases between. The CDR3 spells CASSQDSAGLGETQYF. In DNA form, the CDR3 reads TGTGCCAGCAGCCAAGATTCGGCGGGGCTCGGAGAGACCCAGTACTTC.

This clonotype turned up a few times. The chain couples TRBV15 to TRBJ2-3, with 12 bases identical to TRBD2. V shed 1 base, J shed 5 bases, and the junction held 10 bases outside the gene matches. Germline-derived CDR1 and CDR2 are LNHNV and YYDKDF (reference sequence). CDR3 length equals 18 residues. CDR3 residues: CATSRGLAGGPHGDTQYF. The CDR3 DNA sequence: TGTGCCACCAGCAGAGGGCTAGCGGGGGGGCCTCACGGAGATACGCAGTATTTT.

The chain has TRBV5-6 and TRBJ2-1; no reliable D call. With 4 bases removed from V and 7 bases from J, the gap between germline ends came to 24 bases. This CDR3 region has 17 residues. The germline gives CDR1 SGHDT, CDR2 YYEEEE. The CDR3, as DNA: TGTGCCAGCAGCAAGGCTGGCGTGGCGGCCGCGTGGAATGAGCAGTTCTTC. This translates into CASSKAGVAAAWNEQFF.

The chain is built from TRBV20-1 and TRBJ2-3, with D possibly being TRBD2 (5 bases). V was trimmed by 2 bases and J by 14 bases, leaving 20 bases between them. The CDR3 length is 13 residues. CDR1 and CDR2 (germline): DFQATT, SNEGSKA (reference sequence). DNA of the CDR3: TGCAGTGCTAGACTCCCGGGAAAAGGGTGGGTGTATTTT. Amino acid sequence: CSARLPGKGWVYF.